The T cell receptor beta chain under discussion was sequenced for a study of cytomegalovirus exposure and HLA in healthy donors (dated by TCRdb to about 2017). Concerning the study at large: According to a later analysis, the 120 validation repertoires were produced on the same platform as the approximately 620 repertoires of the first cohort. The study was designed to test whether signatures of past pathogen exposure could be identified by cataloging public T cell receptors. A separate validation cohort of 100 to 150 different subjects was used in addition to the 666-subject first cohort. High-throughput TCR immunosequencing, statistical association of individual TCRs with disease status, and machine learning were combined to predict cytomegalovirus infection status. Summary of the overall study and its limitations: Of the cluster scores, approximately 94% were above 0 in a later analysis, which found that TCRs clustered in the first cohort also tended to co-occur in the approximately 110 validation repertoires. The study listed 164 TCR beta chains as associated with cytomegalovirus. In vitro tests confirmed that a few of the cytomegalovirus-associated TCR beta chains recognize cytomegalovirus antigens. In both the original and validation cohorts, the classifier was reported to diagnose cytomegalovirus status with high specificity and sensitivity. Across donors, most TCR sequences were observed very rarely, whereas some public TCRs were present in many individuals. The authors suggested that the approach could potentially be extended to other disease states and immunological phenotypes. The validation cohort had no HLA typing available for a later analysis, so co-occurrence within that cohort was assessed over all 120 or so repertoires.

The CDR3 measures 11 amino acids from cysteine to phenylalanine. Kept here is only the CDR3 DNA, which spans 33 bases and is read in frame from base 1. CDR1 and CDR2 are drawn from the germline V gene (reference sequence): SEHNR, FQNEAQ. V and J are trimmed by 7 bases and 12 bases, and the gene matches miss 7 bases of the junction. The donors belonged to the validation cohort of about 130 subjects, which was separate from the roughly 680-subject first cohort. This clone came up once. The clone's antigen remains unknown. Base qualities are not provided; no much larger clone lies one nucleotide away. Receptors were amplified or captured by the immunoSEQ multiplex PCR assay. Per the source publication's procedure: A statistical classification framework was built to diagnose cytomegalovirus status from the catalog of TCR beta chain sequences. TCRdb limited this immuneACCESS table to in-frame rearrangements with V and J called. A share of clones is missing; checked studies link under half to unresolved V genes, and the rest is unexplained. The DNA was the basis for D and trimming; V, J and clone size are from that table. Recorded for this sample are 200,000 or so clones; 70% to 90% of them occurred a single time. The top ten constitute 4.5% to 6% of the sample.

This TCR was sampled from a woman aged 18-29 years in good health and CMV-seronegative. Sample: PBMCs. The chain was built from TRBV7-9 and TRBJ1-1; 8 nucleotides in the junction match TRBD1. The CDR3 amino acid sequence is: CASTRDRPTFF. Here is the DNA: TGTGCCAGCACCCGGGACAGGCCGACTTTCTTT.